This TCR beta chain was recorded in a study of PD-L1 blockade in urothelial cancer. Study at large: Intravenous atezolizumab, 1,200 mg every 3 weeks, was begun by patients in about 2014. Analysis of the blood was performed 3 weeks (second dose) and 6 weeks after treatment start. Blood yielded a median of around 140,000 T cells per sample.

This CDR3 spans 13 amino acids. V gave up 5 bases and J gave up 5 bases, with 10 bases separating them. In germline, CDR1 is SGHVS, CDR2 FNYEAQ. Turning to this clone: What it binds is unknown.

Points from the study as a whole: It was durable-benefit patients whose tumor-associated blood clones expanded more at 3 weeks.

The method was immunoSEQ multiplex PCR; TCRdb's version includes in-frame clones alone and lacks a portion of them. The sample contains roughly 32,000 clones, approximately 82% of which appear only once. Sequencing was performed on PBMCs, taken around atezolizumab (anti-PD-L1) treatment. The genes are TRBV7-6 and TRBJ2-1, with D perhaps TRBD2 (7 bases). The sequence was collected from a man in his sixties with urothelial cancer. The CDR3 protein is CASSRGANNEQFF. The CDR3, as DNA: TGTGCCAGCAGCCGGGGGGCCAACAATGAGCAGTTCTTC.